The 32 T cell receptor beta chains in this list originate from one sample, sequenced in a study of cytomegalovirus exposure and HLA in healthy donors. Generated by immunoSEQ multiplex PCR, the TCRdb table keeps only in-frame clones and is missing some. The sample has 350,000 or so clones, 70% to 90% seen once. Sequenced input: PBMCs. These receptors came from a young woman in good health and CMV-seronegative.

The rearrangement links TRBV7-3 to TRBJ1-1; a possible D gene is TRBD1 (6 bases). Germline V gives CDR1 SGHTA, CDR2 FQGTGA. Between the trimmed V and J ends, which lost 4 bases and 6 bases, there was a span of 9 bases. The CDR3 consists of 12 residues. CDR3 sequence (DNA): TGTGCCAGCAGCTCCCGACAGGCTGAAGCTTTCTTT. Translation gives CASSSRQAEAFF.

The chain recombines TRBV4-3 with TRBJ1-1; 10 bases match TRBD1. V lost 1 base and J lost 4; bases outside the gene matches: 6. CDR1 is LGHNA and CDR2 is YSLEER in the germline V gene. The CDR3 has 16 residues. The CDR3 region is CASSQGTGGRGTEAFF. DNA for the CDR3: TGCGCCAGCAGCCAAGGGACAGGGGGAAGGGGCACTGAAGCTTTCTTT.

This chain uses TRBV18 with TRBJ1-1; TRBD1 matches 9 bases. Germline V CDR1 and CDR2: KGHSH, LQKENI. The V segment lost 3 bases and the J segment 0 bases; nucleotides outside the gene matches: 2. The CDR3 loop spans 15 amino acids. CDR3 loop: CASSPGQGLNTEAFF. In DNA, the CDR3 is TGTGCCAGCTCACCGGGACAGGGATTGAACACTGAAGCTTTCTTT.

This chain connects TRBV10-3 to TRBJ2-7, with 14 bases fitting TRBD2. The germline gives CDR1 ENHRY, CDR2 SYGVKD. V dropped 2 bases and J dropped 7; count of bases not matched to a gene: 10. The CDR3 sequence is 17 residues long. The DNA for the CDR3 is TGTGCCATCAGTGAGGCTACCGGGACTAGCGGGAGTAGTGAGCAGTACTTC. Its protein is CAISEATGTSGSSEQYF.

In its sample, this clone was seen once. The chain uses TRBV7-6 and TRBJ2-3; a weak D match, TRBD1 (6 bases). Between the trimmed V and J ends, which lost 5 bases and 3 bases, there was a span of 21 bases. This CDR3 contains 17 residues. Germline assignment: CDR1 SGHVS and CDR2 FNYEAQ. The CDR3 is CASSQGIRGAGTDTQYF. CDR3 nucleotide sequence: TGTGCCAGCAGCCAGGGGATTCGGGGCGCCGGGACAGATACGCAGTATTTT.

The CDR3 coding sequence is TGTGCCAGCACGCGGGGGGGCCCAGATACGCAGTATTTT. Encoded protein: CASTRGGPDTQYF. The chain joins TRBV4-2 to TRBJ2-3; 9 positions agree with TRBD2. This CDR3 comprises 13 residues. Per the germline V gene, CDR1 is LGHNA and CDR2 is YNFKEQ. The J segment lost 4 bases and the V segment lost 7 bases, leaving 3 bases of the junction unmatched.

This chain connects TRBV5-4 to TRBJ2-1; 9 bases align to TRBD1. This CDR3 has 16 amino acids. With V trimmed by 4 bases and J by 13 bases, 18 bases remained unmatched. Germline CDR1 SGHNT, CDR2 YYREEE (reference sequence). The CDR3 nucleotides read TGTGCCAGCAGCCGCGGGGAGGGACAGGGAAAGGGGCCACAGTTCTTC. Translated, it gives CASSRGEGQGKGPQFF.

V is TRBV27 and J is TRBJ2-7, with D possibly being TRBD1 (5 bases). This CDR3 has 14 amino acids. With 3 bases removed from V and 0 bases from J, the gap between germline ends came to 9 bases. Germline CDR1 and CDR2: MNHEY and SMNVEV (reference sequence). For the CDR3, the DNA is TGTGCCAGCAGTTTGGGGCGGAACTCCTACGAGCAGTACTTC. Translated, it gives CASSLGRNSYEQYF.

The CDR3 bases are TGTGCCAGCAGCCTGGGGGGACTAGCGGGTCATGAGCAGTTCTTC. Encoded protein: CASSLGGLAGHEQFF. The chain carries TRBV7-9 and TRBJ2-1; TRBD2 agrees at 12 bases. The CDR3 loop spans 15 amino acids. Germline CDR1 is SEHNR and CDR2 is FQNEAQ (reference sequence). The J segment lost 8 bases and the V segment lost 5 bases, leaving 7 bases of the junction unmatched.

V and J are TRBV9 and TRBJ2-6, with D perhaps TRBD2 (5 bases). Germline V gene sequence: CDR1 SGDLS, CDR2 YYNGEE. Trimming took off 3 bases at V and 0 bases at J, with 7 bases between the two ends. This CDR3 contains 15 residues. CDR3 protein: CASSAGSSGANVLTF. The CDR3 region has the DNA TGTGCCAGCAGCGCTGGGAGCTCTGGGGCCAACGTCCTGACTTTC. Combining the CDR3 with reference TRBV9 and TRBJ2-6 gives the whole variable domain DSGVTQTPKHLITATGQRVTLRCSPRSGDLSVYWYQQSLDQGLQFLIQYYNGEERAKGNILERFSAQQFPDLHSELNLSSLELGDSALYFCASSAGSSGANVLTFGAGSRLTVL.

The J gene is TRBJ1-4, the V gene TRBV27; D possibly corresponds to TRBD1 (5 bases). Germline-derived CDR1 and CDR2 are MNHEY and SMNVEV (reference sequence). This CDR3 is built from 15 residues. V was trimmed by 1 base and J by 8 bases, leaving 14 bases between them. The CDR3 bases are TGTGCCAGCAGTTTATTGCCGGGGGATGGAGAAAAACTGTTTTTT. Amino acid sequence: CASSLLPGDGEKLFF. Filled out from reference TRBV27 and TRBJ1-4, the complete variable domain reads EAQVTQNPRYLITVTGKKLTVTCSQNMNHEYMSWYRQDPGLGLRQIYYSMNVEVTDKGDVPEGYKVSRKEKRNFPLILESPSPNQTSLYFCASSLLPGDGEKLFFGSGTQLSVL.

This clone was counted once. The chain combines TRBV29-1 with TRBJ2-1; TRBD2 matches 8 bases. The CDR3 is 14 residues long. The J segment lost 7 bases and the V segment lost 3 bases, leaving 8 bases of the junction unmatched. The germline V gene encodes CDR1 SQVTM and CDR2 ANQGSEA. The CDR3 spells CSVDRGGRGNEQFF. The CDR3 coding sequence is TGCAGCGTTGATCGGGGGGGGAGAGGGAATGAGCAGTTCTTC.

V and J are TRBV7-6 and TRBJ2-2, with TRBD2 identical over 12 bases. J was trimmed by 5 bases and V by 2 bases; bases with no gene match: 9. The V gene's germline CDR1 is SGHVS and CDR2 FNYEAQ. This CDR3 comprises 18 residues. The CDR3 sequence is CASSLRLAGGLWTGELFF. The CDR3 DNA sequence: TGTGCCAGCAGCTTAAGGCTAGCGGGAGGGCTATGGACCGGGGAGCTGTTTTTT.

Comments on this clone: This CDR3 is also generated by other DNA sequences in the sample. V is TRBV6-5 and J is TRBJ2-7; maybe TRBD1 (6 bases). Germline V lookup: CDR1 MNHEY, CDR2 SVGAGI. V was shortened by 4 bases and J by 3 bases, with 7 bases between the two germline ends. There are 12 residues in the CDR3. CDR3 loop: CASSSQGYEQYF. In DNA, the CDR3 is TGTGCCAGCAGTTCACAGGGCTACGAGCAGTACTTC.

The chain uses TRBV5-4 and TRBJ2-1; 8 bases agree with TRBD2. The CDR3 is made up of 14 amino acids. J gave up 7 bases and V 4 bases, and 7 bases lay outside the gene matches. CDR1 and CDR2 from the germline V gene are SGHNT and YYREEE (reference sequence). The CDR3 sequence: CASSPGGGRNEQFF. In DNA, the CDR3 is TGTGCCAGCAGCCCCGGGGGCGGGAGGAATGAGCAGTTCTTC.

The chain uses TRBV6-4 and TRBJ2-2; D possibly corresponds to TRBD1 (5 bases). From germline, CDR1 is MRHNA and CDR2 SNTAGT. Trimming cost V 9 bases and J 1 base, with 18 bases left between them. The CDR3 contains 16 residues. The DNA for the CDR3 is TGTGCCAGACGCCGTCGGCTCAGGGTGAACACCGGGGAGCTGTTTTTT. This encodes CARRRRLRVNTGELFF.

This sequence joins TRBV6-5 and TRBJ2-1, with D unclear. The CDR3 is 15 residues long. Germline CDR1 is MNHEY and CDR2 is SVGAGI. V lost 0 bases to trimming and J lost 1 base, with 7 bases between them. The CDR3 DNA reads TGTGCCAGCAGTTACTCGCCGGAGTCCTACAATGAGCAGTTCTTC. As protein: CASSYSPESYNEQFF.

The J gene is TRBJ1-2, the V gene TRBV9; 7 bases match TRBD1. This CDR3 is built from 13 residues. V was pared by 3 bases and J by 7 bases, with 6 bases of the junction left unmatched. Germline CDR1 reads SGDLS; CDR2 reads YYNGEE. The CDR3 DNA sequence: TGTGCCAGCAGCGCGGACAGGATTGGTGGCTACACCTTC. Amino acids: CASSADRIGGYTF.

The gene calls are TRBV21-1 and TRBJ2-3; the D call TRBD1 from the table was never checked on the DNA. TRBV21-1 is recorded as a pseudogene. The CDR3 sequence is 17 residues long. The CDR3 spells CASSKAGRAKETDTQYF. The CDR3 DNA sequence: TGTGCCAGCAGCAAAGCCGGCAGGGCCAAGGAAACAGATACGCAGTATTTT.

The chain links TRBV7-2 to TRBJ2-7; D not certain. The V gene lost 3 bases and the J gene lost 0 bases, with 9 bases spanning the gap. The CDR3 is made up of 14 amino acids. Per germline, CDR1 SGHTA and CDR2 FQGNSA. The CDR3 is CASSLMYGSYEQYF. CDR3 DNA: TGTGCCAGCAGCTTGATGTACGGCTCCTACGAGCAGTACTTC.

The genes are TRBV7-3 and TRBJ2-3; 7 bases match TRBD2. Germline assignment: CDR1 SGHTA and CDR2 FQGTGA. Trimming took 2 bases from V and 4 from J; bases not matched to a gene: 6. The CDR3 length is 15 residues. The chain's CDR3 is CASSLGAGVADTQYF. Written as DNA, the CDR3 is TGTGCCAGCAGCTTAGGGGCGGGAGTGGCAGATACGCAGTATTTT.

The chain uses TRBV19 and TRBJ2-2, with 9 bases that match TRBD2. J gave up 3 bases and V 4 bases, and 6 bases lay outside the gene matches. Germline lookup yields CDR1 LNHDA and CDR2 SQIVND (reference sequence). This CDR3 has 16 residues. This CDR3 is CASSNQGLAYTGELFF. The CDR3 DNA reads as TGTGCCAGTAGTAACCAGGGACTAGCATACACCGGGGAGCTGTTTTTT.

The chain has TRBV25-1 and TRBJ1-4; D is uncertain. The ends were cut back, 0 bases at V and 5 bases at J, with 10 bases in the middle. CDR1 and CDR2 (germline): MGHDK, SYGVNS. The CDR3 covers 15 residues. CDR3 sequence (DNA): TGTGCCAGCAGTGAATACAGGATTGTAAATGAAAAACTGTTTTTT. Translated: CASSEYRIVNEKLFF. Together with reference TRBV25-1 and TRBJ1-4, the CDR3 gives the full variable domain: EADIYQTPRYLVIGTGKKITLECSQTMGHDKMYWYQQDPGMELHLIHYSYGVNSTEKGDLSSESTVSRIRTEHFPLTLESARPSHTSQYLCASSEYRIVNEKLFFGSGTQLSVL.

This chain joins TRBV7-9 and TRBJ2-7, with 12 bases matching TRBD2. Germline V gene data show CDR1 as SEHNR and CDR2 as FQNEAQ (reference sequence). V gave up 4 bases and J gave up 5 bases; unmatched junction bases: 6. The CDR3 length is 15 residues. The CDR3 spells CASSSRLAGAHEQYF. The CDR3 DNA reads as TGTGCCAGCAGCTCCCGACTAGCGGGAGCCCACGAGCAGTACTTC.

The rearrangement links TRBV5-1 to TRBJ2-4; 14 bases agree with TRBD2. The germline V gene has CDR1 SGHRS and CDR2 YFSETQ. This CDR3 contains 15 residues. The ends lost 4 bases at V and 7 bases at J; junction bases unmatched: 4. CDR3 DNA: TGCGCCAGCAGCGCCGGGACTAGCGGGAGTAACATTCAGTACTTC. As protein: CASSAGTSGSNIQYF.

V is TRBV15 and J is TRBJ2-7, with D possibly being TRBD1 (6 bases). Germline CDR1 is LNHNV and CDR2 is YYDKDF (reference sequence). This CDR3 comprises 14 residues. Trimming cost V 3 bases and J 4 bases, with 13 bases left between them. The CDR3 loop reads CATSSRPTGYEQYF. The CDR3 DNA reads TGTGCCACCAGCAGTCGACCCACAGGGTACGAGCAGTACTTC. Full variable domain (missing parts from reference TRBV15 and TRBJ2-7): DAMVIQNPRYQVTQFGKPVTLSCSQTLNHNVMYWYQQKSSQAPKLLFHYYDKDFNNEADTPDNFQSRRPNTSFCFLDIRSPGLGDTAMYLCATSSRPTGYEQYFGPGTRLTVT.

The J gene is TRBJ1-5, the V gene TRBV11-2, with D perhaps TRBD1 (5 bases). This CDR3 is built from 15 residues. Germline CDR1 and CDR2: SGHAT and FQNNGV. V was clipped by 3 bases and J by 0 bases, with 9 bases between them. The CDR3 bases are TGTGCCAGCAGCTTGACAGTCGATAGCAATCAGCCCCAGCATTTT. As protein: CASSLTVDSNQPQHF.

This chain joins TRBV4-2 and TRBJ2-2, with 11 bases fitting TRBD1. Germline V gene data show CDR1 as LGHNA and CDR2 as YNFKEQ. J lost 7 bases, V lost 7 bases, and 5 bases had no gene match. This CDR3 is built from 14 residues. The CDR3 DNA reads TGTGCCAGCACATCGGGACAGGGGGTCGGGGAGCTGTTTTTT. It codes for CASTSGQGVGELFF.

This chain uses TRBV14 with TRBJ2-7; no definite D call. The CDR3 extends over 13 amino acids. Germline V gene lookup returns CDR1 SGHDN and CDR2 FVKESK. V was pared by 1 base and J by 0 bases, with 4 bases between. The CDR3 nucleotides are TGTGCCAGCAGCCAAGCTACCTCCTACGAGCAGTACTTC. Amino acid sequence: CASSQATSYEQYF.

The chain joins TRBV9 to TRBJ2-5; D is perhaps TRBD2 (5 bases). V was cut by 3 bases and J by 5 bases, with 11 bases left in between. CDR1 SGDLS and CDR2 YYNGEE come from the germline V gene. This CDR3 contains 13 residues. The CDR3 spells CASSGRAEETQYF. CDR3 coding DNA: TGTGCCAGCAGCGGGCGGGCTGAGGAGACCCAGTACTTC.

This clone qualifies as medium-sized. The chain carries TRBV6-5 and TRBJ2-3, with D tentatively TRBD2 (6 bases). CDR1 and CDR2 (germline): MNHEY, SVGAGI. Deletions cut 8 bases from V and 7 bases from J, with 19 bases between. This CDR3 contains 14 residues. This CDR3 is CASRLGGNLNTQYF. CDR3 nucleotides: TGTGCCAGCCGCCTAGGCGGGAACCTAAATACGCAGTATTTT.

This rearrangement joins TRBV5-1 to TRBJ2-7; 10 bases match TRBD2. CDR3 length: 15 residues. V trimming: 6 bases; J trimming: 2 bases; junction bases outside the gene matches: 8. CDR1 SGHRS and CDR2 YFSETQ come from the germline V gene. CDR3 in amino acids: CASKELAGDPYEQYF. The DNA for the CDR3 is TGCGCCAGCAAGGAGCTAGCGGGAGACCCCTACGAGCAGTACTTC.